These T cell receptor beta chains were read from a single sample in a study of blood T cell repertoires in COVID-19. The assay was immunoSEQ multiplex PCR, and TCRdb's table has in-frame clones only and misses some. Of approximately 270,000 clones in the sample, about 91% were seen once. The sequencing input was PBMCs or T cells enriched from blood (not recorded which). The receptors derive from a middle-aged man who had been exposed to COVID-19. Each CDR3 is given with its conserved first and last residue.

v_call,j_call,cdr3_aa
TRBV27,TRBJ2-5,CASSFGLSGETQYF
TRBV5-1,TRBJ2-7,CASSLYRAGYEQYF
TRBV28,TRBJ1-6,CATNRGRSPLHF
TRBV4-1,TRBJ1-2,CASSQDVAGWNGYTF
TRBV6-5,TRBJ2-1,CARRQILVQFF
TRBV7-3,TRBJ2-1,CASSLGGLDEQFF
TRBV19,TRBJ1-2,CASRLQPDRAGYTF
TRBV10-1,TRBJ2-2,CASSRRESYTGELFF
TRBV2,TRBJ1-3,CASTDNGNTIYF
TRBV25-1,TRBJ2-7,CASSLLAGEQYF
TRBV7-3,TRBJ2-2,CASSLMSVANTGELFF
TRBV2,TRBJ1-2,CASSDRTGDYGYTF
TRBV12-5,TRBJ2-3,CASGFGGSPADTQYF
TRBV25-1,TRBJ1-2,CASSDQGQGAFGYTF
TRBV27,TRBJ1-4,CASSIEGGSGGKLFF
TRBV5-4,TRBJ2-5,CASSLGELAGAETQYF
TRBV11-3,TRBJ2-1,CASSLNEYNEQFF